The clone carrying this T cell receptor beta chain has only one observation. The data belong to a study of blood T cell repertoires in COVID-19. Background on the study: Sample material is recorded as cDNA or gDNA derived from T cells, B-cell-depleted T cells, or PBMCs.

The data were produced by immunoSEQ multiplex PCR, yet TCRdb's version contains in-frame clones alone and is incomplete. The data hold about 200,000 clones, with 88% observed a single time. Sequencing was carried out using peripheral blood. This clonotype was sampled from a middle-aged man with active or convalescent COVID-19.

DNA for the CDR3: TGCGCCAGCAGCTTTGGGGGAGGATACACTGAAGCTTTCTTT. Translating it yields CASSFGGGYTEAFF. The chain has TRBV5-1 and TRBJ1-1; D might be TRBD1 (5 bases). This CDR3 contains 14 residues. Trimming removed 2 bases at V and 3 bases at J, with 11 bases between. The germline V gene has CDR1 SGHRS and CDR2 YFSETQ.